This entry lists 22 T cell receptor beta chains sequenced from one sample in a study of T cells after yellow fever vaccination. A single record per CDR3 protein comes from TCRdb applying MiXCR to the 5' RACE reads. The table has around 30,000 distinct CDR3 sequences, 6% to 8.5% seen once. Sequences were derived from PBMCs, either bulk or a sorted T-cell subset (CD4+, CD8+, memory, or dextramer-sorted; not recorded which), sampled on the day of the first yellow fever vaccination. Receptors were obtained from a man younger than 35 who received the YFV17D yellow fever vaccine.

This clonotype was recorded at least ten times. The V call is TRBV7-2, the J call TRBJ1-1; the match to TRBD1 covers 9 bases. CDR1 is SGHTA and CDR2 is FQGNSA in the germline V gene. V dropped 5 bases and J dropped 4; count of bases not matched to a gene: 8. The CDR3 has 15 residues. The CDR3 sequence: CASSNRDRVPTEAFF. DNA of the CDR3: TGTGCCAGCAGCAACCGGGACAGGGTGCCCACTGAAGCTTTCTTT.

A note on this clonotype: Possible read error: a much larger clone is one base away. V and J are TRBV6-1 and TRBJ2-2, with a possible D match to TRBD2 (5 bases). Germline CDR1 reads MNHNS; CDR2 reads SASEGT. The ends were cut back, 9 bases at V and 3 bases at J, with 23 bases in the middle. The CDR3 is made up of 17 amino acids. In DNA, the CDR3 is TGTGCCAGTCGACTATCCTTAGATTGGGCCCACACCGGGGAGCTGTTTTTT. Its protein product is CASRLSLDWAHTGELFF.

This clonotype was observed at least ten times. V is TRBV28 and J is TRBJ2-7; 13 nucleotides agree with TRBD2. Germline V lookup: CDR1 MDHEN, CDR2 SYDVKM. V lost 4 bases, J lost 4 bases, and 4 bases stayed unmatched. The CDR3 extends over 15 amino acids. The CDR3 coding sequence is TGTGCCAGCAGTTACCCGGGACTAGCGGGGTACGAGCAGTACTTC. The encoded protein is CASSYPGLAGYEQYF. The full variable domain, with the rest looked up from reference TRBV28 and TRBJ2-7, is DVKVTQSSRYLVKRTGEKVFLECVQDMDHENMFWYRQDPGLGLRLIYFSYDVKMKEKGDIPEGYSVSREKKERFSLILESASTNQTSMYLCASSYPGLAGYEQYFGPGTRLTVT.

Ten or more counts support this clonotype. J is TRBJ2-2 and V is TRBV12-3 or TRBV12-4; D is ambiguous. CDR3 length equals 14 residues. Trimming pared 9 bases from V and 0 bases from J, leaving 11 bases between. CDR3 DNA sequence: TGTGCCAGTGAGAGGTCCACGAACACCGGGGAGCTGTTTTTT. The encoded protein is CASERSTNTGELFF.

This clonotype was recorded at least ten times. The chain employs TRBV5-1 and TRBJ1-1; possible D gene TRBD1, 5 bases. V lost 4 bases to trimming and J lost 0 bases, with 10 bases between them. Germline V gives CDR1 SGHRS, CDR2 YFSETQ. The CDR3 has 14 residues. The CDR3 is CASSVGGVNTEAFF. Written as DNA, the CDR3 is TGCGCCAGCAGCGTTGGAGGGGTGAACACTGAAGCTTTCTTT.

This clonotype came up many times. In nucleotides, the CDR3 is TGTGCCAGCAGCGTAGCCCCGGGACAGGGAAAGGAAAAACTGTTTTTT. It translates to CASSVAPGQGKEKLFF. The V and J genes are TRBV9 and TRBJ1-4; 9 positions match TRBD1. Germline-derived CDR1 and CDR2 are SGDLS and YYNGEE. CDR3 size: 16 residues. The V segment lost 0 bases and the J segment 8 bases; nucleotides outside the gene matches: 8.

In this sample, this clonotype turned up many times. The chain uses TRBV6-4 and TRBJ2-3; 8 bases are a match to TRBD2. After removal of 0 bases from V and 1 base from J, the junction contained 0 bases not matched to a gene. Germline-derived CDR1 and CDR2 are MRHNA and SNTAGT. This CDR3 is built from 15 residues. The CDR3 protein is CASSDSRGGTDTQYF. The DNA for the CDR3 is TGTGCCAGCAGTGACTCGCGGGGGGGCACAGATACGCAGTATTTT.

This clonotype was recorded at least ten times. J is TRBJ1-1 and V is TRBV29-1; D not resolved. Trimming cost V 6 bases and J 1 base, with 21 bases left between them. The CDR3 has 16 residues. From germline, CDR1 is SQVTM and CDR2 ANQGSEA. The DNA of the CDR3 is TGCAGCGTGGCTACCGGGATGGGATGGAGGAACACTGAAGCTTTCTTT. Its translation is CSVATGMGWRNTEAFF. The complete variable domain, with remaining parts taken from reference TRBV29-1 and TRBJ1-1, reads SAVISQKPSRDICQRGTSLTIQCQVDSQVTMMFWYRQQPGQSLTLIATANQGSEATYESGFVIDKFPISRPNLTFSTLTVSNMSPEDSSIYLCSVATGMGWRNTEAFFGQGTRLTVV.

Ten or more counts support this clonotype. The V call is TRBV4-2, the J call TRBJ2-2; D tentatively reads TRBD1 or TRBD2 (5 bases each). The CDR3 spans 16 residues. V shed 0 bases and J shed 2 bases, with 10 bases lying between them. Germline loops: CDR1 LGHNA, CDR2 YNFKEQ. In nucleotides, the CDR3 is TGTGCCAGCAGCCAAGATGAGGGGTTCAACACCGGGGAGCTGTTTTTT. Translating it yields CASSQDEGFNTGELFF.

The sample holds many counts of this clonotype. V gene TRBV15 combines with J gene TRBJ2-5; D may correspond to TRBD1 or TRBD2 (6 bases each). Germline V gene data show CDR1 as LNHNV and CDR2 as YYDKDF (reference sequence). CDR3 length: 15 amino acids. V shed 8 bases and J shed 1 base, with 17 bases lying between them. CDR3 nucleotide sequence: TGTGCCACCTCAGAGGGCACGGGGGCCCAAGAGACCCAGTACTTC. It translates to CATSEGTGAQETQYF.

This clonotype was seen many times. The J gene is TRBJ1-3, the V gene TRBV29-1, with a weak D call TRBD1 (5 bases). V was shortened by 4 bases and J by 4 bases, with 14 bases between the two germline ends. CDR1 SQVTM and CDR2 ANQGSEA come from the germline V gene. CDR3 length: 14 residues. Here the CDR3 reads CSVADPGQGNTIYF. DNA of the CDR3: TGCAGCGTTGCAGACCCAGGGCAAGGAAACACCATATATTTT.

This clonotype has a count of ten or more. The V and J genes are TRBV5-5 and TRBJ2-2; D not certain. CDR3 length: 11 residues. Germline V gene lookup returns CDR1 SGHKS and CDR2 YYEKEE (reference sequence). Trimming shortened V by 3 bases and J by 7 bases, and 4 bases separated the two germline ends. The DNA of the CDR3 is TGTGCCAGCAGCTCCATCGGGGAGCTGTTTTTT. This codes for CASSSIGELFF.

The table lists this clonotype with many counts. The V gene is TRBV24-1, the J gene TRBJ2-5, with a weak D call TRBD1 (5 bases). Trimming left V 0 bases short and J 4 bases short, with 11 bases between. The CDR3 runs 15 residues. The V gene's germline CDR1 is KGHDR and CDR2 SFDVKD. CDR3 sequence (DNA): TGTGCCACCAGTGATTTGGGGCAGGGTGCAGAGACCCAGTACTTC. Protein sequence: CATSDLGQGAETQYF.

The table lists this clonotype with many counts. The chain joins TRBV9 to TRBJ2-2; no reliable D call. This CDR3 comprises 13 residues. V lost 7 bases to trimming and J lost 0 bases, with 7 bases between them. Germline V gives CDR1 SGDLS, CDR2 YYNGEE. Here the CDR3 DNA reads TGTGCCAGCCGGACGGCGAACACCGGGGAGCTGTTTTTT. Protein product: CASRTANTGELFF.

At least ten counts were recorded for this clonotype. This chain links TRBV6-5 with TRBJ1-5; D is ambiguous. The CDR3 length is 12 residues. CDR1 is MNHEY and CDR2 is SVGAGI in the germline V gene. V gave up 2 bases and J gave up 4 bases, with 3 bases separating them. The CDR3 sequence: CASSYNNQPQHF. The CDR3 coding sequence is TGTGCCAGCAGTTACAATAATCAGCCCCAGCATTTT.

Points on this clonotype: This may be a read error: a much more frequent sequence differs by one nucleotide. This chain joins TRBV4-2 and TRBJ2-7; a weak D match, TRBD2 (6 bases). This CDR3 spans 15 amino acids. Germline assignment: CDR1 LGHNA and CDR2 YNFKEQ. V lost 0 bases and J lost 1, with 10 bases in between. In DNA form, the CDR3 reads TGTGCCAGCAGCCAAGATCATGGAGGGTCCTACGAGCAGTACTTC. This translates into CASSQDHGGSYEQYF.

This clonotype appeared many times. V and J are TRBV5-6 and TRBJ2-3; D is possibly TRBD2 (6 bases). The CDR3 runs 12 residues. CDR1 and CDR2 from the germline V gene are SGHDT and YYEEEE. V was cut by 3 bases and J by 4 bases, with 6 bases left in between. CDR3 amino acids: CASSWGADTQYF. The CDR3 DNA reads TGTGCCAGCAGCTGGGGGGCAGATACGCAGTATTTT.

The table lists this clonotype with many counts. The gene calls are TRBV6-4 and TRBJ2-1; 12 bases are a match to TRBD2. The germline V gene has CDR1 MRHNA and CDR2 SNTAGT. The CDR3 has 16 residues. V lost 0 bases and J lost 8; bases outside the gene matches: 5. For the CDR3, the DNA is TGTGCCAGCAGTGACTCTCCTAGCGGGGGGGCCGATGAGCAGTTCTTC. This gives the protein CASSDSPSGGADEQFF.

The chain is built from TRBV2 and TRBJ2-5; perhaps TRBD1 as D (6 bases). This CDR3 is built from 12 residues. CDR1 and CDR2 from the germline V gene are SNHLY and FYNNEI. Trimming stripped 10 bases from V and 7 bases from J, with 16 bases between. The CDR3: CATARGLGTQYF. In nucleotides, the CDR3 is TGTGCCACCGCCAGGGGCTTGGGGACCCAGTACTTC.

This clonotype was counted at least ten times. The V gene is TRBV3-1, the J gene TRBJ2-3; D is unresolved. V gave up 3 bases and J gave up 2 bases, with 9 bases separating them. The CDR3 consists of 14 residues. In germline, CDR1 is LGHDT, CDR2 YNNKEL (reference sequence). The CDR3 DNA reads TGTGCCAGCAGCCAGAAGGACGCCACAGATACGCAGTATTTT. Translated: CASSQKDATDTQYF.

This clonotype showed up many times. This rearrangement joins TRBV27 to TRBJ1-5; D is undetermined. The CDR3 loop spans 13 amino acids. The V end lost 3 bases, the J end lost 7 bases, and 10 bases lay between the germline ends. Germline loops: CDR1 MNHEY, CDR2 SMNVEV (reference sequence). As DNA, the CDR3 is TGTGCCAGCAGTTTGGGTCTATGGCAGCCCCAGCATTTT. This gives the protein CASSLGLWQPQHF.

This clonotype was detected ten times or more. V is TRBV13 and J is TRBJ1-1; TRBD1 might be the D (5 bases). V dropped 3 bases and J dropped 1 base, with 12 bases sitting between them. Germline V CDR1 and CDR2: PRHDT, FYEKMQ (reference sequence). The CDR3 is 15 residues long. Here the CDR3 reads CASSLGRGRNTEAFF. CDR3 sequence (DNA): TGTGCCAGCAGCTTGGGACGCGGAAGGAACACTGAAGCTTTCTTT. The full variable domain, rest sourced from reference TRBV13 and TRBJ1-1, is AAGVIQSPRHLIKEKRETATLKCYPIPRHDTVYWYQQGPGQDPQFLISFYEKMQSDKGSIPDRFSAQQFSDYHSELNMSSLELGDSALYFCASSLGRGRNTEAFFGQGTRLTVV.